The 27 T cell receptor beta chains below come from one sample, sequenced in a study of cytomegalovirus exposure and HLA in healthy donors. The PCR made use of 60 Vbeta and 13 Jbeta primers. The assay was immunoSEQ multiplex PCR, and TCRdb's table has in-frame clones only and misses some. The sample records 130,000 or so clones, around 77% being singletons. Material for sequencing was PBMCs. Receptors were obtained from a man aged 45-65 years in good health and CMV-seronegative.

V usage is TRBV7-9 and J usage is TRBJ1-2, with 9 bases that match TRBD1. The trim removed 3 bases at V and 7 bases at J, leaving 6 bases unmatched. The CDR3 is 14 amino acids. Germline V gene lookup returns CDR1 SEHNR and CDR2 FQNEAQ (reference sequence). CDR3 amino acids: CASSLGTGSFGYTF. Written as DNA, the CDR3 is TGTGCCAGCAGCTTGGGGACAGGGTCATTTGGCTACACCTTC.

This clone was seen a few times. The gene calls are TRBV5-4 and TRBJ2-2, with D maybe TRBD2 (5 bases). The V gene lost 3 bases and the J gene lost 2 bases, with 14 bases spanning the gap. The CDR3 loop spans 16 amino acids. Germline V CDR1 and CDR2: SGHNT, YYREEE (reference sequence). The CDR3 spells CASSSRVLPNTGELFF. The CDR3 nucleotides read TGTGCCAGCAGCTCGAGGGTGCTACCAAACACCGGGGAGCTGTTTTTT.

The rearrangement uses TRBV18 and TRBJ1-2; no definite D call. Germline CDR1 KGHSH, CDR2 LQKENI. CDR3 length: 15 amino acids. The V end lost 6 bases, the J end lost 8 bases, and 22 bases lay between the germline ends. The CDR3 sequence is CASSEKGPPSGGYTF. The CDR3 nucleotides read TGTGCCAGCTCCGAAAAAGGTCCCCCCTCGGGAGGCTACACCTTC.

Written as DNA, the CDR3 is TGTGCCAGCAGCCTCAGGGGGGCGAACACTGAAGCTTTCTTT. It translates to CASSLRGANTEAFF. The chain carries TRBV27 and TRBJ1-1; TRBD1 aligns across 7 bases. CDR3 length: 14 residues. Trimming cost V 6 bases and J 1 base; bases outside gene matches: 5. Germline-derived CDR1 and CDR2 are MNHEY and SMNVEV (reference sequence).

The chain recombines TRBV7-2 with TRBJ2-2; D is undetermined. This CDR3 is built from 14 residues. Per the germline V gene, CDR1 is SGHTA and CDR2 is FQGNSA. V was cut by 1 base and J by 6 bases, with 9 bases left in between. The CDR3 region is CASSLERSAGELFF. The DNA of the CDR3 is TGTGCCAGCAGCTTAGAAAGATCGGCCGGGGAGCTGTTTTTT.

The V gene is TRBV5-8, the J gene TRBJ2-3; a possible D gene is TRBD2 (5 bases). Between the trimmed V and J ends, which lost 1 base and 6 bases, there was a span of 9 bases. The CDR3 has 13 residues. Germline V lookup: CDR1 SGHTS, CDR2 YDEGEE. In nucleotides, the CDR3 is TGTGCCAGCAGCTTGCGGGGATCGGATACGCAGTATTTT. This translates into CASSLRGSDTQYF.

The DNA of the CDR3 is TGTGCCAGCAGCCTACAGGGATTAAGCTCCTACGAGCAGTACTTC. Protein: CASSLQGLSSYEQYF. This chain joins TRBV7-9 and TRBJ2-7; perhaps TRBD1 as D (6 bases). CDR3 size: 15 residues. The V gene's germline CDR1 is SEHNR and CDR2 FQNEAQ (reference sequence). The V and J ends lost 5 bases and 0 bases respectively, with 14 bases between them.

This rearrangement joins TRBV5-1 to TRBJ2-7; 8 bases match TRBD1. Looked up from germline, CDR1 is SGHRS and CDR2 is YFSETQ. The V and J ends lost 2 bases and 4 bases, in that order; junction bases with no gene match: 8. This CDR3 contains 15 residues. DNA for the CDR3: TGCGCCAGCAGCTTAGGCTCAGGGGGCTTTTACGAGCAGTACTTC. It codes for CASSLGSGGFYEQYF.

The V gene is TRBV11-3, the J gene TRBJ2-1, with D possibly matching TRBD2 (5 bases). This CDR3 region has 16 residues. The V end lost 1 base, the J end lost 2 bases, and 12 bases lay between the germline ends. The germline V gene encodes CDR1 SGHNT and CDR2 YENEEA. The CDR3 region is CASSLGPGKPYNEQFF. CDR3 DNA: TGTGCCAGCAGCTTAGGGCCGGGGAAGCCCTACAATGAGCAGTTCTTC.

This chain connects TRBV11-3 to TRBJ2-2; possible D gene TRBD1, 5 bases. Germline CDR1 reads SGHNT; CDR2 reads YENEEA. The CDR3 spans 13 residues. V was trimmed by 5 bases and J by 6 bases, leaving 10 bases between them. The DNA of the CDR3 is TGTGCCAGCAGCCCCCAGGGCTCCGGGGAGCTGTTTTTT. Protein: CASSPQGSGELFF. Looking up the rest from reference TRBV11-3 and TRBJ2-2 gives the full variable domain: EAGVVQSPRYKIIEKKQPVAFWCNPISGHNTLYWYLQNLGQGPELLIRYENEEAVDDSQLPKDRFSAERLKGVDSTLKIQPAELGDSAVYLCASSPQGSGELFFGEGSRLTVL.

The chain carries TRBV2 and TRBJ2-1, with D possibly being TRBD2 (5 bases). V was shortened by 0 bases and J by 2 bases, with 11 bases between the two germline ends. CDR1 is SNHLY, CDR2 FYNNEI, per germline. The CDR3 has 16 residues. This chain's CDR3 is CASSEAGGFTYNEQFF. CDR3 nucleotide sequence: TGTGCCAGCAGTGAAGCAGGCGGGTTCACCTACAATGAGCAGTTCTTC.

The chain carries TRBV19 and TRBJ2-3, with TRBD1 matching 7 bases. The CDR3 spans 14 residues. Trimming removed 4 bases from V and 2 bases from J; junction bases left unmatched: 3. CDR1 and CDR2 from the germline V gene are LNHDA and SQIVND (reference sequence). The CDR3: CASSRDRNTDTQYF. As DNA, the CDR3 is TGTGCCAGTAGTAGGGACAGAAACACAGATACGCAGTATTTT.

The chain recombines TRBV5-1 with TRBJ2-7, with D possibly being TRBD1 (6 bases). Between the trimmed V and J ends, which lost 4 bases and 2 bases, there was a span of 13 bases. Germline V gene data show CDR1 as SGHRS and CDR2 as YFSETQ. The CDR3 length is 14 residues. The CDR3 sequence is CASSPRTATYEQYF. DNA of the CDR3: TGCGCCAGCAGCCCCCGGACAGCTACCTACGAGCAGTACTTC. The entire variable domain, with the rest obtained from reference TRBV5-1 and TRBJ2-7, is as follows: KAGVTQTPRYLIKTRGQQVTLSCSPISGHRSVSWYQQTPGQGLQFLFEYFSETQRNKGNFPGRFSGRQFSNSRSEMNVSTLELGDSALYLCASSPRTATYEQYFGPGTRLTVT.

This clone was counted between two and nine times. The V and J genes are TRBV28 and TRBJ2-7, with TRBD1 as a possible D gene (7 bases). CDR3 length: 14 amino acids. Germline assignment: CDR1 MDHEN and CDR2 SYDVKM. The germline V and J ends were trimmed by 3 bases and 2 bases, with 11 bases remaining between them. Written as DNA, the CDR3 is TGTGCCAGCAGTTTCCAGGGGGGAACCTACGAGCAGTACTTC. Translation: CASSFQGGTYEQYF.

This clone appeared a few times. The chain recombines TRBV7-9 with TRBJ2-6, with 8 bases matching TRBD1. J lost 0 bases, V lost 2 bases, and 3 bases had no gene match. The length of the CDR3 is 17 residues. In germline, CDR1 is SEHNR, CDR2 FQNEAQ (reference sequence). CDR3 sequence reads: CASSLTGGSSGANVLTF. CDR3 sequence (DNA): TGTGCCAGCAGCTTAACAGGGGGGAGCTCTGGGGCCAACGTCCTGACTTTC.

This clone has more than one count but fewer than ten. The chain has TRBV19 and TRBJ1-2, with D tentatively TRBD1 (5 bases). Trimming removed 5 bases at V and 4 bases at J, with 11 bases between. This CDR3 contains 13 residues. The germline V gene encodes CDR1 LNHDA and CDR2 SQIVND (reference sequence). Written as DNA, the CDR3 is TGTGCCAGTAGTCTCGACAGACGCTATGGCTACACCTTC. Its translation: CASSLDRRYGYTF.

The chain couples TRBV6-1 to TRBJ2-7; TRBD2 matches at 9 bases. CDR1 MNHNS and CDR2 SASEGT come from the germline V gene. Germline trimming cut 2 bases from V and 3 bases from J; bases unmatched to any gene: 5. CDR3 length equals 15 residues. This CDR3 reads CASSEMASGNYEQYF. CDR3 bases: TGTGCCAGCAGTGAAATGGCTAGCGGGAACTACGAGCAGTACTTC.

The chain's CDR3 is CASSFVGRSNTEAFF. CDR3 coding DNA: TGTGCCAGCAGCTTTGTCGGGAGATCGAACACTGAAGCTTTCTTT. The rearrangement uses TRBV7-2 and TRBJ1-1; D call uncertain. With 3 bases removed from V and 1 base from J, the gap between germline ends came to 12 bases. CDR1 and CDR2 (germline): SGHTA, FQGNSA. The CDR3 covers 15 residues.

The chain recombines TRBV28 with TRBJ2-7; TRBD1 is a possible D gene (5 bases). Trimming stripped 3 bases from V and 2 bases from J, with 11 bases between. The CDR3 loop spans 14 amino acids. Per the germline V gene, CDR1 is MDHEN and CDR2 is SYDVKM. As DNA, the CDR3 is TGTGCCAGCAGTTTCCAGGGTCCCCCCTACGAGCAGTACTTC. The encoded protein is CASSFQGPPYEQYF.

This clone was recorded only once. The genes are TRBV7-9 and TRBJ2-3, with TRBD2 identical over 7 bases. Germline CDR1 is SEHNR and CDR2 is FQNEAQ (reference sequence). This CDR3 has 16 residues. V lost 5 bases to trimming and J lost 0 bases; unmatched junction nucleotides: 8. DNA of the CDR3: TGTGCCAGCAGCCCAGTAGCGGGCCTAAGCACAGATACGCAGTATTTT. This codes for CASSPVAGLSTDTQYF.

The chain combines TRBV19 with TRBJ2-2; 10 bases are a match to TRBD2. There are 16 residues in the CDR3. CDR1 LNHDA and CDR2 SQIVND come from the germline V gene (reference sequence). V gave up 3 bases and J gave up 4 bases; unmatched junction bases: 5. The CDR3 is CASSILAGARTGELFF. The CDR3 region has the DNA TGTGCCAGTAGTATTCTAGCGGGAGCCCGCACCGGGGAGCTGTTTTTT.

The chain employs TRBV7-8 and TRBJ2-5; 7 positions agree with TRBD1. The J segment lost 5 bases and the V segment lost 1 base, leaving 13 bases of the junction unmatched. The CDR3 spans 17 residues. Per the germline V gene, CDR1 is SGHVS and CDR2 is FQNEAQ. CDR3 protein: CASSLGQGSRFMETQYF. The CDR3 nucleotides are TGTGCCAGCAGCTTAGGACAGGGTAGTCGATTTATGGAGACCCAGTACTTC.

The chain links TRBV5-4 to TRBJ2-2; 7 bases match TRBD2. The CDR3 has 16 amino acids. Germline values: CDR1 SGHNT, CDR2 YYREEE (reference sequence). Trimming took 0 bases from V and 2 from J; bases not matched to a gene: 4. The CDR3 region has the DNA TGTGCCAGCAGCTTGGTAGGGACTATTAACACCGGGGAGCTGTTTTTT. This gives the protein CASSLVGTINTGELFF.

The chain links TRBV5-1 to TRBJ2-7; 9 nucleotides line up with TRBD1. V lost 4 bases, J lost 3 bases, and 8 bases stayed unmatched. From germline, CDR1 is SGHRS and CDR2 YFSETQ. The CDR3 is 15 residues long. The CDR3 region is CASSPGTGTLYEQYF. The CDR3 DNA reads TGCGCCAGCAGCCCAGGGACAGGGACCCTCTACGAGCAGTACTTC.

J is TRBJ1-4 and V is TRBV5-1, with 9 bases that match TRBD1. There are 15 residues in the CDR3. V gave up 4 bases and J gave up 8 bases; unmatched junction bases: 9. Germline V CDR1 and CDR2: SGHRS, YFSETQ. The CDR3 coding sequence is TGCGCCAGCAGCCAAACAGGGGGCGGAGGAGAAAAACTGTTTTTT. Encoded protein: CASSQTGGGGEKLFF. Variable domain in full (rest from reference TRBV5-1 and TRBJ1-4): KAGVTQTPRYLIKTRGQQVTLSCSPISGHRSVSWYQQTPGQGLQFLFEYFSETQRNKGNFPGRFSGRQFSNSRSEMNVSTLELGDSALYLCASSQTGGGGEKLFFGSGTQLSVL.

The genes are TRBV4-3 and TRBJ2-5; D uncertain. Germline V gives CDR1 LGHNA, CDR2 YSLEER. The V end was cut by 0 bases, the J end by 5 bases, with 10 bases between. The CDR3 loop spans 14 amino acids. The CDR3 sequence is CASSQDVSFETQYF. As DNA, the CDR3 is TGCGCCAGCAGCCAAGACGTCAGTTTCGAGACCCAGTACTTC.

The chain uses TRBV27 and TRBJ2-2, with TRBD2 matching 14 bases. Per germline, CDR1 MNHEY and CDR2 SMNVEV (reference sequence). The length of the CDR3 is 17 residues. The junction had 8 bases not matched to a gene; V was cut back by 6 bases and J by 5 bases. In nucleotides, the CDR3 is TGTGCCAGCAGCCACGGACTAGCGGGAGGTGTGACCGGGGAGCTGTTTTTT. Translating it yields CASSHGLAGGVTGELFF.